Listed below are T cell receptor beta chains from one sample, sequenced in a study of follicular helper T cells after annual influenza vaccination. Measured with immunoSEQ multiplex PCR; TCRdb has only the in-frame clones, and not every one. The data hold several thousand clones, with more than 80% observed a single time. Sample: CXCR5+ CD38- circulating T follicular helper cells from blood, taken 7 days after influenza vaccination. The receptors come from an adult who received the influenza vaccine. CDR3s include the opening cysteine and the closing phenylalanine or tryptophan. A D gene is named only where the DNA matches it firmly. The listing skips clone size in some rows; elsewhere it reads once, few, many or a size class.

TRBV28,.,TRBJ2-1,.,CASKRFSYNEQFF,TGTGCCAGCAAACGGTTCTCCTACAATGAGCAGTTCTTC
TRBV28,.,TRBJ2-7,.,CASSSTGGSASYEQYF,TGTGCCAGCAGTTCTACCGGGGGTAGCGCTTCCTACGAGCAGTACTTC
TRBV5-4,TRBD2,TRBJ2-1,.,CASHREGVNNEQFF,TGTGCCAGCCACCGGGAGGGGGTTAACAATGAGCAGTTCTTC
TRBV5-1,TRBD1,TRBJ2-7,few,CASSLGQGVTYEQYF,TGCGCCAGCAGCTTGGGACAGGGAGTGACCTACGAGCAGTACTTC
TRBV15,.,TRBJ2-5,.,CATSRATTTQETQYF,TGTGCCACCAGCAGAGCGACGACCACCCAAGAGACCCAGTACTTC
TRBV20-1,.,TRBJ2-1,.,CSASIGVEQFF,TGCAGTGCTTCCATCGGGGTGGAGCAGTTCTTC
TRBV5-6,TRBD2,TRBJ2-5,.,CASSLSERGEQETQYF,TGTGCCAGCAGCTTGTCTGAGCGGGGGGAACAAGAGACCCAGTACTTC
TRBV5-1,.,TRBJ2-2,.,CASSRRTGLSTGELFF,TGCGCCAGCAGCCGCCGGACAGGACTATCGACCGGGGAGCTGTTTTTT
TRBV5-1,.,TRBJ2-5,.,CASSPGTIQETQYF,TGCGCCAGCAGCCCCGGGACAATCCAAGAGACCCAGTACTTC
TRBV6-6,TRBD1,TRBJ1-5,few,CASTRGQQYNQPQHF,TGTGCCAGCACCAGGGGACAGCAGTACAATCAGCCCCAGCATTTT
TRBV4-2,.,TRBJ2-1,.,CASSRDHNNEQFF,TGTGCCAGCAGCCGTGACCACAACAATGAGCAGTTCTTC
TRBV11-3,.,TRBJ1-2,.,CASSSEDSAGCGYTF,TGTGCCAGCAGCTCCGAGGACAGTGCGGGTTGCGGCTACACCTTC
TRBV6-5,TRBD1,TRBJ1-1,.,CASSYAGRGVSEAFF,TGTGCCAGCAGTTACGCGGGCAGGGGGGTTTCTGAAGCTTTCTTT
TRBV18,.,TRBJ2-3,.,CASSLTDTQYF,TGTGCCAGCTCATTAACAGATACGCAGTATTTT
TRBV7-8,.,TRBJ2-5,.,CASSTGGPPQETQYF,TGTGCCAGCAGTACCGGGGGACCTCCCCAAGAGACCCAGTACTTC
TRBV5-1,.,TRBJ1-1,few,CASSLGGNTEAFF,TGCGCCAGCAGCTTGGGCGGGAACACTGAAGCTTTCTTT
TRBV29-1,.,TRBJ1-4,.,CSVRRDEKLFF,TGCAGTGTTCGGCGGGATGAAAAACTGTTTTTT
TRBV30,.,TRBJ1-6,.,CAQRPQAPSPLHF,TGTGCCCAGAGACCTCAAGCCCCTTCACCCCTCCACTTT
TRBV19,.,TRBJ1-6,.,CASSRTGRSPLHF,TGTGCCAGTAGTCGAACAGGGCGATCACCCCTCCACTTT
TRBV18,.,TRBJ1-4,.,CASSRDTEKLFF,TGTGCCAGCTCAAGGGACACCGAAAAACTGTTTTTT
TRBV28,.,TRBJ1-5,few,CASNGGQGTQPQHF,TGTGCCAGCAATGGGGGGCAGGGAACTCAGCCCCAGCATTTT
TRBV19,.,TRBJ2-7,.,CASSNRGIYEQYF,TGTGCCAGTAGTAATAGGGGTATCTACGAGCAGTACTTC
TRBV9,.,TRBJ1-1,.,CASSVRGVGEEAFF,TGTGCCAGCAGCGTGCGTGGGGTCGGGGAGGAAGCTTTCTTT
TRBV19,.,TRBJ2-1,.,CASSIAETTNEQFF,TGTGCCAGTAGTATAGCTGAGACGACGAATGAGCAGTTCTTC
TRBV7-2,.,TRBJ1-5,once,CASSSGRLQPQHF,TGTGCCAGCAGCTCGGGCCGACTTCAGCCCCAGCATTTT
TRBV29-1,.,TRBJ2-5,few,CSVGSSGETQYF,TGCAGCGTAGGGAGCAGCGGGGAGACCCAGTACTTC
TRBV5-1,TRBD2,TRBJ2-7,.,CASREASGVLGEQYF,TGCGCCAGCAGAGAAGCTAGCGGGGTCCTCGGGGAGCAGTACTTC
TRBV11-2,.,TRBJ2-4,.,CASSLGYSYHIQYF,TGTGCCAGCAGCTTAGGCTACAGCTACCACATTCAGTACTTC
TRBV5-4,.,TRBJ2-3,once,CASSLGLRTDTQYF,TGTGCCAGCAGCTTGGGATTACGCACAGATACGCAGTATTTT
TRBV28,.,TRBJ1-2,.,CASRDQGLDYGYTF,TGTGCCAGCAGAGACCAGGGTCTCGACTATGGCTACACCTTC
TRBV28,TRBD2,TRBJ2-2,.,CASSLSGRGYTGELFF,TGTGCCAGCAGTCTCTCGGGGCGGGGGTACACCGGGGAGCTGTTTTTT
TRBV5-1,.,TRBJ1-5,.,CASSFGIDQPQHF,TGCGCCAGCAGCTTTGGGATTGATCAGCCCCAGCATTTT
TRBV6-1,.,TRBJ2-7,.,CASTLNGGYPYEQYF,TGTGCCAGCACGTTAAACGGGGGTTACCCCTACGAGCAGTATTTC
TRBV28,.,TRBJ1-2,.,CASRPGGLYGYTF,TGTGCCAGCCGCCCGGGGGGGCTCTATGGCTACACCTTC
TRBV15,.,TRBJ1-3,.,CATSQTGRRNTIYF,TGTGCCACCAGCCAGACGGGACGCAGAAACACCATATATTTT
TRBV12-5,TRBD2,TRBJ2-1,.,CASGLVLVGLAGGTSSYNEQFF,TGTGCTAGTGGTTTGGTACTCGTAGGACTAGCGGGAGGTACGAGCTCCTACAATGAGCAGTTCTTC
TRBV19,TRBD2,TRBJ2-2,.,CASSPRKGLAGTATGELFF,TGTGCCAGTAGTCCCCGTAAGGGACTAGCGGGGACGGCCACCGGGGAGCTGTTTTTT
TRBV6-4,TRBD2,TRBJ2-1,.,CASSESGGLGSYNEQFF,TGTGCCAGCAGTGAGTCGGGAGGGCTCGGGTCCTACAATGAGCAGTTCTTC
TRBV27,TRBD1,TRBJ2-7,.,CASSSVGDRRSYEQYF,TGTGCCAGCAGCTCAGTCGGGGACAGGCGTTCCTACGAGCAGTACTTC
TRBV11-3,TRBD1,TRBJ2-2,.,CASRPDRDTGELFF,TGTGCCAGCAGACCTGACAGGGACACCGGGGAGCTGTTTTTT
TRBV7-2,.,TRBJ1-1,.,CASRQAGGITEAFF,TGTGCCAGCAGACAAGCGGGAGGGATCACTGAAGCTTTCTTT
TRBV28,TRBD1,TRBJ1-6,few,CASSPGDSGASPLHF,TGTGCCAGCAGTCCGGGGGACAGTGGCGCTTCACCCCTCCACTTT
TRBV9,TRBD2,TRBJ2-3,.,CASSVGLAVSTDTQYF,TGTGCCAGCAGCGTAGGACTAGCGGTTAGCACAGATACGCAGTATTTT
TRBV9,.,TRBJ2-1,.,CTSSQVRGEQFF,TGTACCAGCAGCCAAGTCCGTGGTGAGCAGTTCTTC
TRBV27,.,TRBJ1-6,.,CASSTRQVNNSPLHF,TGTGCCAGCAGTACCCGACAGGTGAATAATTCACCCCTCCACTTT
TRBV6-1,.,TRBJ1-5,.,CASSEGSFNQPQHF,TGTGCCAGCAGTGAAGGGAGTTTCAATCAGCCCCAGCATTTT